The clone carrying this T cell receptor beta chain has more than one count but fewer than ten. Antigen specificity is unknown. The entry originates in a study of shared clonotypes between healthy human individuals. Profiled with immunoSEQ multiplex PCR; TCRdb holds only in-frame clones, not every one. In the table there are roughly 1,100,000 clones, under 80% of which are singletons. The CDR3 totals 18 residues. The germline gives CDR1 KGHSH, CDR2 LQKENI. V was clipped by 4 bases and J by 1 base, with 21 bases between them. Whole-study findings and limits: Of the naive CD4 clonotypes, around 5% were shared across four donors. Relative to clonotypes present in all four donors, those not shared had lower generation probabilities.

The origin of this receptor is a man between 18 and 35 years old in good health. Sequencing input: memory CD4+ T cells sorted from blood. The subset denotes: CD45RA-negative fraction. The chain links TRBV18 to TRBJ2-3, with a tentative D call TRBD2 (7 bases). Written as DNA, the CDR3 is TGTGCCAGCTCACAGAACGGGGGGCCTGGGACGGGCACAGATACGCAGTATTTT. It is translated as CASSQNGGPGTGTDTQYF.